This T cell receptor (beta chain) was captured by sequencing in a study of CD8 T cells in Susac syndrome. The germline V gene has CDR1 LNHDA and CDR2 SQIVND (reference sequence). The CDR3 is 12 residues long. V gave up 8 bases and J gave up 5 bases; unmatched junction bases: 4. RNA totalling roughly 0.45 to 1 ug underwent reverse transcription with random hexamers. TCRdb called the immunoSEQ multiplex PCR reads again in MiXCR, with one record for every CDR3 protein. Counted here are around 150,000 distinct CDR3 sequences, approximately 95% occurring once; the ten biggest clones make up over 0.075%. The rearrangement links TRBV19 to TRBJ2-5; 8 bases are a match to TRBD2. Sequencing input: CD4+ T cells from PBMCs. This sequence was found in a human donor with Susac syndrome. Written as DNA, the CDR3 is TGTGCCAGTGATGCGGGAGGCGAGACCCAGTACTTC. Protein product: CASDAGGETQYF.